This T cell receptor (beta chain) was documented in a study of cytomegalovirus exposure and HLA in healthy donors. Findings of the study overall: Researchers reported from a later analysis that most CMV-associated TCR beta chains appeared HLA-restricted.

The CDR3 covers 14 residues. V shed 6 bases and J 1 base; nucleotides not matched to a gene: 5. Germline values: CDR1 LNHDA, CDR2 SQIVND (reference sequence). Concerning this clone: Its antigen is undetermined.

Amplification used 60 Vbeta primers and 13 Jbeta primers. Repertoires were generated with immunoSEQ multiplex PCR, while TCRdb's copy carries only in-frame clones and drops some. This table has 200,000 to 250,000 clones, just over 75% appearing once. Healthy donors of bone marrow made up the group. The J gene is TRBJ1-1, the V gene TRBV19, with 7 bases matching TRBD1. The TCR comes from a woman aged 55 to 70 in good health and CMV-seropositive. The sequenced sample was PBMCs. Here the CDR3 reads CASRLGQPNTEAFF. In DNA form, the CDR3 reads TGTGCCAGTAGGCTGGGACAGCCGAACACTGAAGCTTTCTTT.